This T cell receptor beta chain was sequenced during a study of blood T cell repertoires in COVID-19. Overall study context: In each case, the material was cDNA or gDNA derived from T cells, B-cell-depleted T cells, or PBMCs.

Generated by immunoSEQ multiplex PCR, the TCRdb table keeps only in-frame clones and is missing some. The sample has hundreds of thousands of clones, about 79% seen once; the top ten hold more than 7%. With 6 bases clipped from V and 8 bases from J, the junction kept 6 bases outside the gene matches. Germline lookup yields CDR1 MDHEN and CDR2 SYDVKM. The CDR3 is 14 amino acids. This TCR was recovered from a man of 80 years or more with acute or convalescent COVID-19. The V and J genes are TRBV28 and TRBJ1-4; 10 bases fit TRBD1. The sequencing input was peripheral blood. The CDR3 coding sequence is TGTGCCAGCAGGACAGGGGGCGAGAAAGAAAAACTGTTTTTT. The encoded protein is CASRTGGEKEKLFF.